This TCR beta chain was found in a study of T cell changes during pregnancy in multiple sclerosis. The V end lost 4 bases, the J end lost 7 bases, and 17 bases lay between the germline ends. CDR1 and CDR2 from the germline V gene are LNHDA and SQIVND (reference sequence). The CDR3 has 15 amino acids. TCRdb keeps only in-frame clones here, not all; method: immunoSEQ multiplex PCR. In the table there are fewer than 50,000 clones, 90% of which are singletons. The chain recombines TRBV19 with TRBJ2-1; D is unclear. This sequence was found in a female donor in good health, enrolled as a control in a pregnancy study. The sample in question was peripheral blood, obtained in the second trimester of pregnancy. CDR3 amino acids: CASSTPFSGGNEQFF. The CDR3 DNA sequence: TGTGCCAGTAGTACTCCTTTTTCGGGTGGGAATGAGCAGTTCTTC.